The 5 T cell receptor beta chains presented below share a single source sample, sequenced in a study of glioma-infiltrating T cells. The iRepertoire nested amplicon-rescue multiplex PCR amplified TCR alpha and beta CDR3s from RNA. TCRdb itself ran the multiplex PCR reads through MiXCR, one entry per CDR3 protein. The sample carries approximately 400,000 distinct CDR3 sequences, about two fifths recorded once. The material sequenced was glioma tissue, nonneoplastic brain tissue, or PBMCs (not recorded which). Every receptor here comes from a human donor with low-grade glioma or glioblastoma, undergoing nonglioma brain surgery, or in good health (not recorded which).

Turning to this clonotype: The junction and the germline gene differ at one end; a read error may be behind it. The rearrangement links TRBV28 to TRBJ1-1, with 10 bases matching TRBD1. Germline V gene lookup returns CDR1 MDHEN and CDR2 SYDVKM. The CDR3 length is 16 residues. CDR3 in amino acids: CASSLSPGQGNTKAFF. CDR3 coding DNA: TGTGCCAGCAGTTTATCACCGGGACAGGGGAACACTAAAGCTTTCTTT. The full variable domain, in which reference TRBV28 and TRBJ1-1 provide the parts outside the CDR3, is DVKVTQSSRYLVKRTGEKVFLECVQDMDHENMFWYRQDPGLGLRLIYFSYDVKMKEKGDIPEGYSVSREKKERFSLILESASTNQTSMYLCASSLSPGQGNTKAFFGQGTRLTVV.

The chain links TRBV19 to TRBJ2-3; D perhaps matches TRBD1 (5 bases). Germline lookup yields CDR1 LNHDA and CDR2 SQIVND (reference sequence). The V end lost 4 bases, the J end lost 4 bases, and 12 bases lay between the germline ends. The CDR3 totals 14 residues. As DNA, the CDR3 is TGTGCCAGTAGTACACAGGCTTTTGCAGATACGCAGTATTTT. Translated, it gives CASSTQAFADTQYF.

The chain uses TRBV4-3 and TRBJ2-3; D possibly uses TRBD1 or TRBD2 (6 bases each). Between the trimmed V and J ends, which lost 4 bases and 4 bases, there was a span of 30 bases. The germline V gene encodes CDR1 LGHNA and CDR2 YSLEER. The CDR3 consists of 20 residues. CDR3: CASSRLGLPPDGGGPDTQYF. The CDR3 DNA is TGCGCCAGCAGCCGACTGGGACTCCCGCCAGATGGAGGGGGGCCAGATACGCAGTATTTT.

J is TRBJ2-1 and V is TRBV7-3; TRBD2 matches at 8 bases. The CDR3 covers 15 residues. Germline V gene data show CDR1 as SGHTA and CDR2 as FQGTGA. V lost 7 bases, J lost 3 bases, and 8 bases stayed unmatched. CDR3 sequence reads: CASTQAAGGYNEQFF. The DNA of the CDR3 is TGTGCCAGCACCCAAGCGGCGGGAGGCTACAATGAGCAGTTCTTC.

Points on this clonotype: A read error may be the cause here, since a much bigger clone is one base away. V and J are TRBV20-1 and TRBJ2-7, with TRBD1 matching over 10 bases. Germline CDR1 DFQATT, CDR2 SNEGSKA (reference sequence). The CDR3 runs to 13 residues. V gave up 4 bases and J gave up 3 bases; unmatched junction bases: 3. The chain's CDR3 is CSATGTGVYEQYF. DNA of the CDR3: TGCAGTGCTACCGGGACAGGGGTCTACGAGCAGTACTTC.